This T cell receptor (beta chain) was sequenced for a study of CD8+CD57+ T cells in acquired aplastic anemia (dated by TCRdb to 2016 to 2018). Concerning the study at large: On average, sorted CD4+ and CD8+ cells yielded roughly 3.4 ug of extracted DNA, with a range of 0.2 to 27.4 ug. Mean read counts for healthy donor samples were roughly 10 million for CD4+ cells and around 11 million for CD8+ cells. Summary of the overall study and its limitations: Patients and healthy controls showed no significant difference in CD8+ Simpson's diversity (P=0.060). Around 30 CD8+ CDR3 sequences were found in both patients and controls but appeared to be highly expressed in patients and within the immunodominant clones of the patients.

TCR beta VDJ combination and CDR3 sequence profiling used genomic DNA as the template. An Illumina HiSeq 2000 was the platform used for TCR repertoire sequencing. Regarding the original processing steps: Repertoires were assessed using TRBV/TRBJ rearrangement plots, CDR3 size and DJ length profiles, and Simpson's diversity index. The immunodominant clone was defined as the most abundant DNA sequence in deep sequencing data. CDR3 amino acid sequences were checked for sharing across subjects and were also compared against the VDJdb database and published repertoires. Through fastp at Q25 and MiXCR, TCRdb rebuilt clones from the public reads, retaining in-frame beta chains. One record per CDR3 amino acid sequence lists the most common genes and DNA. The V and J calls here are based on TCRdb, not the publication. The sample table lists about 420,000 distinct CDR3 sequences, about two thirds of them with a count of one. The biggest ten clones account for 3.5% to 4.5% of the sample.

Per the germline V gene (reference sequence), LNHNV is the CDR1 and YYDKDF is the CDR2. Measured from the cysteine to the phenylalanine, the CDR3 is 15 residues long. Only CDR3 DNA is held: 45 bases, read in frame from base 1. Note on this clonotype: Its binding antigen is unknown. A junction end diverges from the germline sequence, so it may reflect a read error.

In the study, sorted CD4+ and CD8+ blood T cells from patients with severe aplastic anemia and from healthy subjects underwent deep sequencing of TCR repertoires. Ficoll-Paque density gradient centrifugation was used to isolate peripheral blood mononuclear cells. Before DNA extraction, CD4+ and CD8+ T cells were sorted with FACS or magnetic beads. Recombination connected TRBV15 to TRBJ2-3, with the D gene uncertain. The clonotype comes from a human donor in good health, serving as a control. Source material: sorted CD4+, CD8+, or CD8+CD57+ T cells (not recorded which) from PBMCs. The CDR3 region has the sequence CATSADAASTNEQFF. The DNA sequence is TGTGCCACCAGCGCCGATGCGGCCTCGACCAATGAGCAGTTTTTC.